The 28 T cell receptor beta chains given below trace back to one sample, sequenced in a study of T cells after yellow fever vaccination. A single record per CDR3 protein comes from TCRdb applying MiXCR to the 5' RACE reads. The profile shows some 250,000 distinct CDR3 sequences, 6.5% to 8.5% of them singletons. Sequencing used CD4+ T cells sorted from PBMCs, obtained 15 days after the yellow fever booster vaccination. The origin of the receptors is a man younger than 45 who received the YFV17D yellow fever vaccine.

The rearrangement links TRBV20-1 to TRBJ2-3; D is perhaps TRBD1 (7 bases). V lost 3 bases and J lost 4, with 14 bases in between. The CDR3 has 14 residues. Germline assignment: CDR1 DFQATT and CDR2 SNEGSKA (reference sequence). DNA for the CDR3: TGCAGTGCTAGGGACGCCAGGGGGGCAGATACGCAGTATTTT. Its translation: CSARDARGADTQYF.

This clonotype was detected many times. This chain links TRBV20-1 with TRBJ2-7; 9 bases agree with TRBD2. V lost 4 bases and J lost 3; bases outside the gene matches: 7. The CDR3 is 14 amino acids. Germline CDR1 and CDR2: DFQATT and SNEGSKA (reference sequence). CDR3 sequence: CSATSGANNYEQYF. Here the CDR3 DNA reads TGCAGTGCTACTAGCGGGGCAAACAACTACGAGCAGTACTTC.

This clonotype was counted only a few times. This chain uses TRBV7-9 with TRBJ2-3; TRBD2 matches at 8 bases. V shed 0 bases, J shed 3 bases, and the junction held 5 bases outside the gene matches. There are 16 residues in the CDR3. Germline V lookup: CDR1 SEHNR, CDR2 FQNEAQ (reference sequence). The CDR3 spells CASSLAASGYTDTQYF. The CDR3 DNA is TGTGCCAGCAGCTTAGCTGCTAGCGGGTATACAGATACGCAGTATTTT.

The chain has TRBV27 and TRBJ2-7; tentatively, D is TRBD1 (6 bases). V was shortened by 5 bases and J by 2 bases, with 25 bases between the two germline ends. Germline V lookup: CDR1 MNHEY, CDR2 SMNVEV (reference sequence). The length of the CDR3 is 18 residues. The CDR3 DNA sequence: TGTGCCAGCAGTATAAAAGCCGTACAGGGAAGCTCCACCTACGAGCAGTACTTC. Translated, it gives CASSIKAVQGSSTYEQYF.

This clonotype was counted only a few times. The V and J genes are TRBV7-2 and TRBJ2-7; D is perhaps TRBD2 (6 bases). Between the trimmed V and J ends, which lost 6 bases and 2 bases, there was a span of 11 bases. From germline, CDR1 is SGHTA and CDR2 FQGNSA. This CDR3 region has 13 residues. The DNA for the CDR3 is TGTGCCAGCAGGCGCGGGGTTCCCTACGAGCAGTACTTC. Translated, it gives CASRRGVPYEQYF.

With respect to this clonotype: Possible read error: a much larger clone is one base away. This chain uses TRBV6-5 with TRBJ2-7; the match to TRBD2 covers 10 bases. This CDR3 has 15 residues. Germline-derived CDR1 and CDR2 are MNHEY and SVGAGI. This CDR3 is CTSRLTRTSGYEQYF. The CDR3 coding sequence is TGTACCAGCAGATTAACCAGGACTAGCGGCTACGAGCAGTACTTC.

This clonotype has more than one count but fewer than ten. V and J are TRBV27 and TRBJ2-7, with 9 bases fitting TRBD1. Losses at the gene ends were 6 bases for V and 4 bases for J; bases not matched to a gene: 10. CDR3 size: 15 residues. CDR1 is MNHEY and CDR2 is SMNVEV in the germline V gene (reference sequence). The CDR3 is CASRTTGTGIYEQYF. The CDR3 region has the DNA TGTGCCAGCAGAACCACCGGGACAGGGATTTACGAGCAGTACTTC.

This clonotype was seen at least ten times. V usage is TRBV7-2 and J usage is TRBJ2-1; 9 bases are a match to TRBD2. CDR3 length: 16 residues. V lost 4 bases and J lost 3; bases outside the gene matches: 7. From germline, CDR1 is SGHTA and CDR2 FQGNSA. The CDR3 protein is CASSWVAGVVYNEQFF. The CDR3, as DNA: TGTGCCAGCAGCTGGGTAGCGGGAGTAGTCTACAATGAGCAGTTCTTC.

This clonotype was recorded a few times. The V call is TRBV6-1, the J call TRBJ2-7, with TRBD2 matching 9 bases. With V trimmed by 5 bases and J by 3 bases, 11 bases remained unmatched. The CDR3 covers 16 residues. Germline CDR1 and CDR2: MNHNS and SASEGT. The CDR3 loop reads CASSPSFVAGDYEQYF. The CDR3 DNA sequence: TGTGCCAGCAGTCCCAGTTTCGTAGCGGGAGACTACGAGCAGTACTTC.

The CDR3 loop is CASSQNGHSLPNNEQFF. CDR3 nucleotide sequence: TGTGCCAGCAGCCAAAACGGGCACTCCCTTCCTAACAATGAGCAGTTCTTC. This sequence joins TRBV4-2 and TRBJ2-1; D gene unclear. The CDR3 runs to 17 residues. Deletions cut 2 bases from V and 5 bases from J, with 19 bases between. The germline V gene encodes CDR1 LGHNA and CDR2 YNFKEQ.

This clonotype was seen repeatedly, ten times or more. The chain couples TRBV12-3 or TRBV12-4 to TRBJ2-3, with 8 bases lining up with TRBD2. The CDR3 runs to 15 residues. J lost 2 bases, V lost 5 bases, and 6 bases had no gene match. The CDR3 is CASSGLAPHTDTQYF. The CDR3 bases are TGTGCCAGCAGTGGACTAGCCCCACACACAGATACGCAGTATTTT.

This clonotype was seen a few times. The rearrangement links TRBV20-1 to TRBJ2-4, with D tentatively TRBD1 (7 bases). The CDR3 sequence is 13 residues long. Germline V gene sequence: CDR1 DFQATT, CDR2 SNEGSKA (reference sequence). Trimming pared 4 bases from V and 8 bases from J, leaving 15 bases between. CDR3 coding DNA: TGCAGTGCTACGCGAGGGGGCGGGGACATTCAGTACTTC. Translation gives CSATRGGGDIQYF.

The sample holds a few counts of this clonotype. In DNA, the CDR3 is TGCGCCAGCAGCTTGAGAGGACTGGATGCGCAGTATTTT. This translates into CASSLRGLDAQYF. The J gene is TRBJ2-3, the V gene TRBV5-1; D may be TRBD2 (5 bases). Germline CDR1 SGHRS, CDR2 YFSETQ. The CDR3 is 13 amino acids. The V and J ends lost 1 base and 10 bases respectively, with 13 bases between them.

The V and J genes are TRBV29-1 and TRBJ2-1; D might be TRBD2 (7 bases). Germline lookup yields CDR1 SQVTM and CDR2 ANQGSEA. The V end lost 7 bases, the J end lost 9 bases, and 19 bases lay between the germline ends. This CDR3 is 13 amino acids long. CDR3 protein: CSGNRGGVGEQFF. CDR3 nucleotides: TGCAGCGGTAACAGAGGGGGGGTGGGTGAGCAGTTCTTC.

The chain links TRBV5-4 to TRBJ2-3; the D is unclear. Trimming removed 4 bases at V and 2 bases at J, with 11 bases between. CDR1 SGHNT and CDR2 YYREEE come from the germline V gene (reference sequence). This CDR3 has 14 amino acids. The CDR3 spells CASSGTRNTDTQYF. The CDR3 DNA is TGTGCCAGCAGCGGTACGCGTAACACAGATACGCAGTATTTT.

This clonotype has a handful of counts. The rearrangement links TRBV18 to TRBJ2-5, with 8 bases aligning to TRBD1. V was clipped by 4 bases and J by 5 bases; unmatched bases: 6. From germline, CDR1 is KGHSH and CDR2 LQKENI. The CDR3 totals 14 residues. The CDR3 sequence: CASSLQGAHETQYF. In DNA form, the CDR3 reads TGTGCCAGCTCACTGCAGGGGGCCCATGAGACCCAGTACTTC.

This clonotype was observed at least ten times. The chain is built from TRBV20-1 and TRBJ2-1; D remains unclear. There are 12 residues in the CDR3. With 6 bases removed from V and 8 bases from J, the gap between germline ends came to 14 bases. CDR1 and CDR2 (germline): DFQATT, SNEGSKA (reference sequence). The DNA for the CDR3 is TGCAGTGCCCAACGAGATGGGGATGAGCAGTTCTTC. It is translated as CSAQRDGDEQFF.

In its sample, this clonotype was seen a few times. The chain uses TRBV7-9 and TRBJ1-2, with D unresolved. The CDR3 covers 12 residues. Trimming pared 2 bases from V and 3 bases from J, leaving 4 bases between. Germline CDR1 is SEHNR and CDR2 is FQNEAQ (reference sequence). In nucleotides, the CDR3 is TGTGCCAGCAGCTTAATCCACTATGGCTACACCTTC. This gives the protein CASSLIHYGYTF.

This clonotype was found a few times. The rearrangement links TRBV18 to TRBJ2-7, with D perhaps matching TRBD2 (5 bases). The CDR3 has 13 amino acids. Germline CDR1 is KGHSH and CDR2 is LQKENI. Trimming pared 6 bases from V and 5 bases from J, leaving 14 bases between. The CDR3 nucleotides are TGTGCCAGCTCCGAGGGCTATTACAACGAGCAGTACTTC. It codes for CASSEGYYNEQYF.

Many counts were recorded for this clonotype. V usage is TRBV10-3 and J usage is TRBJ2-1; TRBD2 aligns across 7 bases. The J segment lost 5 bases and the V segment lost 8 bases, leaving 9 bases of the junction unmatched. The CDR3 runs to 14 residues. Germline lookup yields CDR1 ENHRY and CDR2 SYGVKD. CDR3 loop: CAIRWGTTDNEQFF. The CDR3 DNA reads TGTGCCATCCGCTGGGGGACTACAGACAATGAGCAGTTCTTC.

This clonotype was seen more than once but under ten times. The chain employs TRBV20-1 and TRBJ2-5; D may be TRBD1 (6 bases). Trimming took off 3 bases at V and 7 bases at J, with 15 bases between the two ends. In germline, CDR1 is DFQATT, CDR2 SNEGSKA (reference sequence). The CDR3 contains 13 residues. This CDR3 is CSASSGQGLTQYF. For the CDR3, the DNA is TGCAGTGCTAGTTCTGGGCAGGGGCTGACCCAGTACTTC.

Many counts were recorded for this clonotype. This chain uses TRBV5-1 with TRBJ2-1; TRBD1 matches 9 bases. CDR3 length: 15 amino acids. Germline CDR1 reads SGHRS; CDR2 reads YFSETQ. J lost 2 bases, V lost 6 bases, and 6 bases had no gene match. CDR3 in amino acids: CASTTRTGAYNEQFF. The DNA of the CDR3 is TGCGCCAGCACAACCCGGACAGGGGCCTACAATGAGCAGTTCTTC. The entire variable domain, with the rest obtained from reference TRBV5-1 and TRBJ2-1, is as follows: KAGVTQTPRYLIKTRGQQVTLSCSPISGHRSVSWYQQTPGQGLQFLFEYFSETQRNKGNFPGRFSGRQFSNSRSEMNVSTLELGDSALYLCASTTRTGAYNEQFFGPGTRLTVL.

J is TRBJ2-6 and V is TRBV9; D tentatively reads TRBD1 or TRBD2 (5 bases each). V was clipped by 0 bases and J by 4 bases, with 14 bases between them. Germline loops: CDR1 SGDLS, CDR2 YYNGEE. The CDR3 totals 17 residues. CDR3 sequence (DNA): TGTGCCAGCAGCGTAGCGTCCTCGGGACGGGGGGCCAACGTCCTGACTTTC. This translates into CASSVASSGRGANVLTF.

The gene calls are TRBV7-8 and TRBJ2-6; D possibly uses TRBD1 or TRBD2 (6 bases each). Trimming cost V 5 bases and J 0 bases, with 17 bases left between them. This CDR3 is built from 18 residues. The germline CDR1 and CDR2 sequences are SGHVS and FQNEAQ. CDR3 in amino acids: CASSRGGRGSSGANVLTF. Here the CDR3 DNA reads TGTGCCAGCAGCAGAGGGGGGCGGGGTAGCTCTGGGGCCAACGTCCTGACTTTC.

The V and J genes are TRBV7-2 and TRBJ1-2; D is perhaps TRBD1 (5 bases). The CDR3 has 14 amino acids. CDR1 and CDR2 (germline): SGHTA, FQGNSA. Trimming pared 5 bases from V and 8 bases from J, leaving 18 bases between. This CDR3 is CASSDPGLRVGYTF. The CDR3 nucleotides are TGTGCCAGCAGCGATCCGGGACTGCGAGTAGGCTACACCTTC.

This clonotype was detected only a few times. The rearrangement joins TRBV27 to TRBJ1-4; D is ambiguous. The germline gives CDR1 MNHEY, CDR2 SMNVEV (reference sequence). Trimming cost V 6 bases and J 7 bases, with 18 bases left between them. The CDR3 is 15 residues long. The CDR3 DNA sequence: TGTGCCAGCAGGTCGAGGGTACTTCGAGGTGAAAAACTGTTTTTT. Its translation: CASRSRVLRGEKLFF. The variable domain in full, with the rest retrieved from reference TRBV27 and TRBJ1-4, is EAQVTQNPRYLITVTGKKLTVTCSQNMNHEYMSWYRQDPGLGLRQIYYSMNVEVTDKGDVPEGYKVSRKEKRNFPLILESPSPNQTSLYFCASRSRVLRGEKLFFGSGTQLSVL.

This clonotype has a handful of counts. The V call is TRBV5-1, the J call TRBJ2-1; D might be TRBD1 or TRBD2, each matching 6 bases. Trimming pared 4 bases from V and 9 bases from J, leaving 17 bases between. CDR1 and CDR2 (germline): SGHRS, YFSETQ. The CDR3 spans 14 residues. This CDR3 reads CASSQGTEGGEQFF. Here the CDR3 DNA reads TGCGCCAGCAGCCAGGGAACCGAGGGGGGTGAGCAGTTCTTC.

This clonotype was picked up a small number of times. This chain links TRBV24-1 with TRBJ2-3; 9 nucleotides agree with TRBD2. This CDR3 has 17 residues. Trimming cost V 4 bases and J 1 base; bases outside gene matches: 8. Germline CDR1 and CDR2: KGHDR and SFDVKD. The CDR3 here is CATSDPVAGDGTDTQYF. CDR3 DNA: TGTGCCACCAGTGACCCCGTAGCGGGAGATGGCACAGATACGCAGTATTTT.